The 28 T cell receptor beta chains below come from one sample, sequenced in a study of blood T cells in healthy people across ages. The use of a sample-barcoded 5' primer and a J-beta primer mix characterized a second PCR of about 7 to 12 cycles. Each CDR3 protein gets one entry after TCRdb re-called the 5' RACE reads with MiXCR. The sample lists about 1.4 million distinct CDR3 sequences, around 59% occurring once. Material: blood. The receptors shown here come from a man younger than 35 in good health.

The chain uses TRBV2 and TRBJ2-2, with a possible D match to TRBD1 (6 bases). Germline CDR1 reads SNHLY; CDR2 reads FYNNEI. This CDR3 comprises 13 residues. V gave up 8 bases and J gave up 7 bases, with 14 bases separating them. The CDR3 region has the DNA TGTGCCAGCCTTTGGACAGATGACGGGGAGCTGTTTTTT. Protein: CASLWTDDGELFF.

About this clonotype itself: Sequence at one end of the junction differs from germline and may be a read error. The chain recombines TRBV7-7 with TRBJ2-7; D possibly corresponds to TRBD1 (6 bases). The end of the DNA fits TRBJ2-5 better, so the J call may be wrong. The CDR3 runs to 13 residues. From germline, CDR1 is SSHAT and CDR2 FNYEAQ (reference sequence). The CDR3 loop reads CASSFKQGETQYF. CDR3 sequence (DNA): TGTGCTAGCAGCTTTAAACAGGGAGAGACCCAGTACTTC.

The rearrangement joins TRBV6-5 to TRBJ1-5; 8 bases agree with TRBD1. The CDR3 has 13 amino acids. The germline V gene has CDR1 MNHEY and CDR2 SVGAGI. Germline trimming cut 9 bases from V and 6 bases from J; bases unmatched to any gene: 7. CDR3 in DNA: TGTGCCAGGAAGGGGACAGGTGCTCAGCCCCAGCATTTT. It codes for CARKGTGAQPQHF.

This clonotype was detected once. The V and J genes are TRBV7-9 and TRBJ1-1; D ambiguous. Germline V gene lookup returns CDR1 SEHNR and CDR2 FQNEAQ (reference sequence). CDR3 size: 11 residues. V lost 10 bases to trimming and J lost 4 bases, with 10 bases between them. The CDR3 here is CATSDGTEAFF. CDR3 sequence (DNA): TGTGCCACCTCCGATGGCACTGAAGCTTTCTTT.

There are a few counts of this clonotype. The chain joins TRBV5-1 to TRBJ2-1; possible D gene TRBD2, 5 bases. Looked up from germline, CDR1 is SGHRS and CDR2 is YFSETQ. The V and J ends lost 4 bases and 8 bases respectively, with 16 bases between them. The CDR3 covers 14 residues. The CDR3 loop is CASSTQRGIDEQFF. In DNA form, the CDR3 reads TGCGCCAGCAGCACCCAACGGGGTATCGATGAGCAGTTCTTC.

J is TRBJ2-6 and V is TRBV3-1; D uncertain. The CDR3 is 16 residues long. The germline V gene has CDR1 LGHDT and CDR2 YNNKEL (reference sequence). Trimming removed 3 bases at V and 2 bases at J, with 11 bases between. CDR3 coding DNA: TGTGCCAGCAGCCACGAAGTTGGGACTGGGGCCAACGTCCTGACTTTC. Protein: CASSHEVGTGANVLTF.

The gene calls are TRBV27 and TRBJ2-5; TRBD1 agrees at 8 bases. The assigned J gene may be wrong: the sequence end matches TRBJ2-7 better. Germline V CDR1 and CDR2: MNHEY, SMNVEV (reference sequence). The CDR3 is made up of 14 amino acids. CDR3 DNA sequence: TGTGCCAGCAGACCCCCGGACAGGGTCTACGAGCAGTACTTC. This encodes CASRPPDRVYEQYF.

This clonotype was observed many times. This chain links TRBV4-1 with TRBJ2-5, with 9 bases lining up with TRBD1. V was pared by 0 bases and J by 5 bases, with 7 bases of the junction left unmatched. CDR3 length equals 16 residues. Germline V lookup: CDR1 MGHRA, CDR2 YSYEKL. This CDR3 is CASSQDRQGVRETQYF. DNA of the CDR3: TGCGCCAGCAGCCAAGATCGACAGGGGGTTCGTGAGACCCAGTACTTC.

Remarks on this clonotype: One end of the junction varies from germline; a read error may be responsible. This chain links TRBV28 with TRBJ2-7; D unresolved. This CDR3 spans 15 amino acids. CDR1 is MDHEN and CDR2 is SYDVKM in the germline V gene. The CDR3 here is CASREELASSYEQCF. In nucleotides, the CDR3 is TGTGCCAGCAGGGAAGAACTGGCCAGCTCCTACGAGCAGTGCTTC.

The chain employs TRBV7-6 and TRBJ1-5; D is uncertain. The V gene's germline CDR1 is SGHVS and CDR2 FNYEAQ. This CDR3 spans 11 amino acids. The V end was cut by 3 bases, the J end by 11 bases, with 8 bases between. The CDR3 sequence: CASSLGGAQHF. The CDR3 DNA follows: TGTGCCAGCAGCTTGGGTGGAGCCCAGCATTTT.

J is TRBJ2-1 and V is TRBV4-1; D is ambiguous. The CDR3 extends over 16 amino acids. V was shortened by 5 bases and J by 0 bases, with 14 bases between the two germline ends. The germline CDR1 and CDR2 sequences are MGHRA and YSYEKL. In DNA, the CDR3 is TGCGCCAGCAGCTTCTCGGACGATGCCTCCTACAATGAGCAGTTCTTC. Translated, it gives CASSFSDDASYNEQFF.

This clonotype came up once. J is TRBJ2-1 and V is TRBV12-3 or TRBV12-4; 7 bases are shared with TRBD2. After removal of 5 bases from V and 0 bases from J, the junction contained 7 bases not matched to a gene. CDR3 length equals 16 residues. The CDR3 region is CASSPSGVSSYNEQFF. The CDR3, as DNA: TGTGCCAGCAGTCCGAGCGGGGTAAGCTCCTACAATGAGCAGTTCTTC.

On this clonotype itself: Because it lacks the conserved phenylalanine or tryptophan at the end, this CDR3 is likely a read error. DNA for the CDR3: TGTGCCAGCAGCGTAGGCCCAGATACGCAGTATCTT. Amino acid sequence: CASSVGPDTQYL. The gene calls are TRBV9 and TRBJ2-3; D gene ambiguous. The germline V gene encodes CDR1 SGDLS and CDR2 YYNGEE. Trimming removed 0 bases at V and 4 bases at J, with 3 bases between. This CDR3 comprises 12 residues.

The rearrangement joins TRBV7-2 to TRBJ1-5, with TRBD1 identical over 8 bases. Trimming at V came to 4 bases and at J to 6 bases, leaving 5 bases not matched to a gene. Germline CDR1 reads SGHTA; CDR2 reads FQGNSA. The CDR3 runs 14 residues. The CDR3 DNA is TGTGCCAGCAGCTCCGACAGGGGAGGTCAGCCCCAGCATTTT. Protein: CASSSDRGGQPQHF.

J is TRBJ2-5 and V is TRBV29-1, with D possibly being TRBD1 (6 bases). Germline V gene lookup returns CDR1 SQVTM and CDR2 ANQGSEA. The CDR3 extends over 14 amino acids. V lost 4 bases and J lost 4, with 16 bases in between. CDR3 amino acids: CSVVVAGAGETQYF. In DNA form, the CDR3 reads TGCAGCGTTGTGGTAGCAGGGGCAGGAGAGACCCAGTACTTC.

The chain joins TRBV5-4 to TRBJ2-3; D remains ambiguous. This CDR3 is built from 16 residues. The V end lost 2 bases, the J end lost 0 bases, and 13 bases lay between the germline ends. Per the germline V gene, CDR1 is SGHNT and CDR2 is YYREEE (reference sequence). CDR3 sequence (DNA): TGTGCCAGCAGCTTCGGGTTATGGGCTAGCACAGATACGCAGTATTTT. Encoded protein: CASSFGLWASTDTQYF.

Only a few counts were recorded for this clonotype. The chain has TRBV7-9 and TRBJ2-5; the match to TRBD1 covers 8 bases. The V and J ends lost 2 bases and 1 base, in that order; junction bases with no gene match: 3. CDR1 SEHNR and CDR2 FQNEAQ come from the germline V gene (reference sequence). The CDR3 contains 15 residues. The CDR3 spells CASSLTGGTQETQYF. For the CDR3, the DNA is TGTGCCAGCAGCTTAACAGGGGGGACCCAAGAGACCCAGTACTTC.

The CDR3 region is CASSLEVGLGTQYF. In DNA, the CDR3 is TGTGCCAGCAGCTTAGAGGTCGGGTTGGGGACCCAGTACTTC. The V call is TRBV11-1, the J call TRBJ2-5; D remains unclear. This CDR3 is 14 amino acids long. Deletions cut 1 base from V and 7 bases from J, with 13 bases between. From germline, CDR1 is SGHAT and CDR2 FQDESV (reference sequence).

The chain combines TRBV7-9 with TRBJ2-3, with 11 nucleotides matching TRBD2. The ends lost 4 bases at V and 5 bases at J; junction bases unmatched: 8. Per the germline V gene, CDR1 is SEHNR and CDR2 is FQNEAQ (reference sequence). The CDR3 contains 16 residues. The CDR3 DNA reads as TGTGCCAGCAGCTCCCCTAGCGGGGGGTCAAGAGATACGCAGTATTTT. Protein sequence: CASSSPSGGSRDTQYF.

CDR3 nucleotides: TGTGCCAGCAGACTCAGGGGGCAGTCCGGTGGCTACACCTTC. This encodes CASRLRGQSGGYTF. The chain links TRBV27 to TRBJ1-2; 8 bases line up with TRBD1. CDR1 and CDR2 from the germline V gene are MNHEY and SMNVEV (reference sequence). The CDR3 runs to 14 residues. V was clipped by 6 bases and J by 7 bases; unmatched bases: 10.

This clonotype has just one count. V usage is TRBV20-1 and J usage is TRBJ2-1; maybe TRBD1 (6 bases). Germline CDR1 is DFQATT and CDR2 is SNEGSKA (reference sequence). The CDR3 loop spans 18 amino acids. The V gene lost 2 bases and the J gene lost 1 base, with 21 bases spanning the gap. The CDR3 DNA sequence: TGCAGTGCTAGACCTACGACAGGTCTCCGAAGTTCCTACAATGAGCAGTTCTTC. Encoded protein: CSARPTTGLRSSYNEQFF.

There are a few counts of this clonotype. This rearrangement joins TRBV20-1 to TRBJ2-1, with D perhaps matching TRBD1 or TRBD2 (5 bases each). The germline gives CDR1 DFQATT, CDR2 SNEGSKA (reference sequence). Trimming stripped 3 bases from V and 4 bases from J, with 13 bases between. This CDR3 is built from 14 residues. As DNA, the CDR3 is TGCAGTGCTAGTACCCCCGAGGGGTACAATGAGCAGTTCTTC. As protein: CSASTPEGYNEQFF.

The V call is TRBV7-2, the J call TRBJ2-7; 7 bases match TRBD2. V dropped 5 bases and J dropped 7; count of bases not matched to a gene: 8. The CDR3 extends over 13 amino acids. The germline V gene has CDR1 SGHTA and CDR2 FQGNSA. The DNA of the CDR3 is TGTGCCAGCAGCCCGCAACGGGGGGAGGAGCAGTACTTC. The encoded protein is CASSPQRGEEQYF.

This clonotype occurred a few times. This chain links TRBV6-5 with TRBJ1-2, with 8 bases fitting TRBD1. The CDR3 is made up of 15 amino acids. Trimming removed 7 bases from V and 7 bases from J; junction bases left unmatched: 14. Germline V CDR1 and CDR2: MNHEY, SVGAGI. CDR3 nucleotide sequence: TGTGCCAGCATCCAGGACAGGGCCCTCCTGTCTGGCTACACCTTC. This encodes CASIQDRALLSGYTF.

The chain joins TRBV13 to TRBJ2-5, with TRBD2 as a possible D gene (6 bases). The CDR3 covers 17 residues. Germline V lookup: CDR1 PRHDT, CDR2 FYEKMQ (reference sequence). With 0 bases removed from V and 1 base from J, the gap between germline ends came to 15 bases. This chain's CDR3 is CASSLGLSGLLQETQYF. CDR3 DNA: TGTGCCAGCAGCTTAGGCCTTTCAGGACTACTCCAAGAGACCCAGTACTTC.

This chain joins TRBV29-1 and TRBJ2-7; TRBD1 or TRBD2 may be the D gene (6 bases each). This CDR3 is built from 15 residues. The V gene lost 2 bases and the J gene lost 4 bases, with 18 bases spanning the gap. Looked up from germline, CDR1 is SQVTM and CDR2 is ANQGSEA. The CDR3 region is CSVERVGGSSYEQYF. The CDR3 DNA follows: TGCAGCGTTGAACGCGTCGGGGGCTCAAGTTACGAGCAGTACTTC.

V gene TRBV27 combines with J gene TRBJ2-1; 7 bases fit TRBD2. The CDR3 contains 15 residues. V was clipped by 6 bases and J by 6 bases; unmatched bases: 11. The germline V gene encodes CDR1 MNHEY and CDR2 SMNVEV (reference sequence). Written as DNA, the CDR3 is TGTGCCAGCAGCCCTACGGGGGGATCGGTCAATGAGCAGTTCTTC. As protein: CASSPTGGSVNEQFF.

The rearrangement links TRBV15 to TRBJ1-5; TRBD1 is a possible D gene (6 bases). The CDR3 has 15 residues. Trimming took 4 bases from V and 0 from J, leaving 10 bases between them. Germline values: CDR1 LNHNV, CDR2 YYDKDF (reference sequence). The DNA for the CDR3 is TGTGCCACCAGCACGGACAGCTATAGCAATCAGCCCCAGCATTTT. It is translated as CATSTDSYSNQPQHF.